The 26 T cell receptor beta chains in this list originate from one sample, sequenced in a study of blood T cell repertoires in COVID-19. Clones were read by immunoSEQ multiplex PCR, and TCRdb kept only the in-frame ones, dropping some. The sample records under 200,000 clones, 84% being singletons. The sequenced material came from peripheral blood. These TCRs come from a man aged 70-80 years with active or convalescent COVID-19.

This clone was found once. The chain couples TRBV9 to TRBJ1-2; 7 bases are shared with TRBD1. There are 13 residues in the CDR3. V was pared by 0 bases and J by 5 bases, with 1 base of the junction left unmatched. Germline V lookup: CDR1 SGDLS, CDR2 YYNGEE. The DNA for the CDR3 is TGTGCCAGCAGCGTAGGGGACAGATATGGCTACACCTTC. As protein: CASSVGDRYGYTF. The complete variable domain, with remaining parts taken from reference TRBV9 and TRBJ1-2, reads DSGVTQTPKHLITATGQRVTLRCSPRSGDLSVYWYQQSLDQGLQFLIQYYNGEERAKGNILERFSAQQFPDLHSELNLSSLELGDSALYFCASSVGDRYGYTFGSGTRLTVV.

This sequence joins TRBV4-1 and TRBJ2-3; D gene ambiguous. The germline gives CDR1 MGHRA, CDR2 YSYEKL. Trimming took 5 bases from V and 0 from J, leaving 3 bases between them. The CDR3 consists of 12 residues. CDR3 protein: CASSASTDTQYF. CDR3 nucleotide sequence: TGCGCCAGCAGCGCGAGCACAGATACGCAGTATTTT.

V and J are TRBV19 and TRBJ1-1, with D perhaps matching TRBD1 (5 bases). Germline V gene lookup returns CDR1 LNHDA and CDR2 SQIVND (reference sequence). The CDR3 totals 14 residues. Trimming pared 7 bases from V and 1 base from J, leaving 13 bases between. In DNA, the CDR3 is TGTGCCAGTATTGCGGGACTCGCGAACACTGAAGCTTTCTTT. This gives the protein CASIAGLANTEAFF.

The V and J genes are TRBV7-6 and TRBJ2-5, with TRBD2 matching 10 bases. J lost 2 bases, V lost 4 bases, and 7 bases had no gene match. The CDR3 loop spans 16 amino acids. Germline V gene data show CDR1 as SGHVS and CDR2 as FNYEAQ. The CDR3, as DNA: TGTGCCAGCAGCTCGGGACTAGCGCGAACACAAGAGACCCAGTACTTC. It is translated as CASSSGLARTQETQYF.

This sequence joins TRBV2 and TRBJ2-2; D is uncertain. Germline V CDR1 and CDR2: SNHLY, FYNNEI. Trimming stripped 4 bases from V and 1 base from J, with 7 bases between. The CDR3 spans 14 residues. The CDR3 nucleotides read TGTGCCAGCAGTGTCTACGGGAACACCGGGGAGCTGTTTTTT. Translation: CASSVYGNTGELFF. Together with reference TRBV2 and TRBJ2-2, the CDR3 gives the full variable domain: EPEVTQTPSHQVTQMGQEVILRCVPISNHLYFYWYRQILGQKVEFLVSFYNNEISEKSEIFDDQFSVERPDGSNFTLKIRSTKLEDSAMYFCASSVYGNTGELFFGEGSRLTVL.

This clone was detected once. The chain carries TRBV7-8 and TRBJ1-2, with D possibly TRBD1 on 6 matching bases. The length of the CDR3 is 15 residues. Trimming took off 3 bases at V and 4 bases at J, with 15 bases between the two ends. Germline V gene lookup returns CDR1 SGHVS and CDR2 FQNEAQ. CDR3 in amino acids: CASSLGPGQSYGYTF. The CDR3 region has the DNA TGTGCCAGCAGCTTGGGTCCCGGACAGAGCTATGGCTACACCTTC.

The genes are TRBV6-4 and TRBJ1-1; 9 nucleotides agree with TRBD1. The CDR3 loop spans 14 amino acids. The germline gives CDR1 MRHNA, CDR2 SNTAGT. V was pared by 5 bases and J by 8 bases, with 9 bases of the junction left unmatched. DNA for the CDR3: TGTGCCAGCAGTCGCACCGGGACAGGGAAAGAAGCTTTCTTT. Translating gives CASSRTGTGKEAFF.

This chain connects TRBV6-5 to TRBJ2-7; 13 bases match TRBD2. In germline, CDR1 is MNHEY, CDR2 SVGAGI. The CDR3 sequence is 15 residues long. V lost 2 bases to trimming and J lost 7 bases; unmatched junction nucleotides: 5. The CDR3 sequence: CASSYGLAGVGEQYF. In DNA form, the CDR3 reads TGTGCCAGCAGTTACGGACTAGCGGGAGTGGGAGAGCAGTACTTC.

The genes are TRBV15 and TRBJ2-1; D not certain. V was clipped by 0 bases and J by 6 bases, with 12 bases between them. The CDR3 is 15 amino acids. Germline V CDR1 and CDR2: LNHNV, YYDKDF (reference sequence). As DNA, the CDR3 is TGTGCCACCAGCAGAGATCCCGGCCAGGTCAATGAGCAGTTCTTC. Translated: CATSRDPGQVNEQFF.

CDR3 sequence: CASSWRFSGANVLTF. CDR3 bases: TGTGCCAGCAGCTGGCGGTTCTCTGGGGCCAACGTCCTGACTTTC. This chain joins TRBV11-2 and TRBJ2-6; unclear D gene. The germline V gene has CDR1 SGHAT and CDR2 FQNNGV. V was shortened by 4 bases and J by 0 bases, with 7 bases between the two germline ends. The CDR3 runs 15 residues. Complete variable domain (other parts from reference TRBV11-2 and TRBJ2-6): EAGVAQSPRYKIIEKRQSVAFWCNPISGHATLYWYQQILGQGPKLLIQFQNNGVVDDSQLPKDRFSAERLKGVDSTLKIQPAKLEDSAVYLCASSWRFSGANVLTFGAGSRLTVL.

The chain joins TRBV27 to TRBJ2-1, with TRBD2 identical over 8 bases. This CDR3 comprises 18 residues. The J segment lost 3 bases and the V segment lost 4 bases, leaving 14 bases of the junction unmatched. The germline V gene encodes CDR1 MNHEY and CDR2 SMNVEV (reference sequence). This CDR3 is CASSSPRERGNLYNEQFF. Here the CDR3 DNA reads TGTGCCAGCAGTTCCCCTCGGGAGCGGGGGAACCTCTACAATGAGCAGTTCTTC.

The CDR3 sequence: CASSFGLGLGGNEQFF. CDR3 coding DNA: TGCGCCAGCAGCTTCGGTCTGGGGCTCGGGGGCAATGAGCAGTTCTTC. The chain is built from TRBV5-1 and TRBJ2-1; tentative D call: TRBD2 (6 bases). The germline V gene encodes CDR1 SGHRS and CDR2 YFSETQ. Trimming removed 2 bases at V and 6 bases at J, with 18 bases between. CDR3 length equals 16 residues.

This CDR3 reads CSASQGPEIYSNQPQHF. In nucleotides, the CDR3 is TGCAGTGCTAGTCAGGGGCCCGAGATCTATAGCAATCAGCCCCAGCATTTT. The chain employs TRBV20-1 and TRBJ1-5, with D perhaps matching TRBD1 (6 bases). V gave up 3 bases and J gave up 0 bases, with 18 bases separating them. Germline V gene data show CDR1 as DFQATT and CDR2 as SNEGSKA (reference sequence). The CDR3 totals 17 residues.

V and J are TRBV10-3 and TRBJ2-2; 8 bases fit TRBD2. CDR3 length equals 15 residues. The germline V gene encodes CDR1 ENHRY and CDR2 SYGVKD. Trimming took 3 bases from V and 6 from J; bases not matched to a gene: 6. The CDR3 nucleotides read TGTGCCATCAGTGAACCGGGACTAGGGGCCGGGGAGCTGTTTTTT. Translation gives CAISEPGLGAGELFF.

V and J are TRBV7-2 and TRBJ2-2, with 10 bases that match TRBD2. The CDR3 is made up of 15 amino acids. J gave up 1 base and V 11 bases, and 7 bases lay outside the gene matches. Germline lookup yields CDR1 SGHTA and CDR2 FQGNSA. The DNA for the CDR3 is TGTGCCCTTGGGACTAGCGTTATGAACACCGGGGAGCTGTTTTTT. Translation gives CALGTSVMNTGELFF. Full variable domain (rest looked up from reference TRBV7-2 and TRBJ2-2): GAGVSQSPSNKVTEKGKDVELRCDPISGHTALYWYRQSLGQGLEFLIYFQGNSAPDKSGLPSDRFSAERTGGSVSTLTIQRTQQEDSAVYLCALGTSVMNTGELFFGEGSRLTVL.

In regard to this clone: One end of the junction is discordant with germline, which a read error may explain. V and J are TRBV7-7 and TRBJ2-5; 7 nucleotides agree with TRBD1. Germline-derived CDR1 and CDR2 are SSHAT and FNYEAQ (reference sequence). This CDR3 is built from 14 residues. CDR3 region: CASSLARQGETQYF. CDR3 in DNA: TGTGCTAGCAGCTTAGCCCGACAGGGAGAGACCCAGTACTTC.

In this sample, this clone turned up a few times. This chain uses TRBV19 with TRBJ1-1, with a tentative D call TRBD1 (5 bases). V gave up 6 bases and J gave up 4 bases, with 15 bases separating them. Germline CDR1 and CDR2: LNHDA and SQIVND (reference sequence). This CDR3 has 14 amino acids. DNA for the CDR3: TGTGCCAGTAGGGGGGAGCGGAGGGCCACTGAAGCTTTCTTT. Residues: CASRGERRATEAFF.

The rearrangement joins TRBV5-1 to TRBJ1-1, with 7 bases fitting TRBD1. The germline V gene encodes CDR1 SGHRS and CDR2 YFSETQ. This CDR3 has 15 residues. The J segment lost 2 bases and the V segment lost 1 base, leaving 5 bases of the junction unmatched. CDR3: CASSLMGQLNTEAFF. CDR3 bases: TGCGCCAGCAGCTTGATGGGACAGCTCAACACTGAAGCTTTCTTT.

This rearrangement joins TRBV13 to TRBJ1-3; D gene uncertain. V was cut by 5 bases and J by 2 bases, with 19 bases left in between. This CDR3 has 17 amino acids. The germline V gene has CDR1 PRHDT and CDR2 FYEKMQ (reference sequence). The CDR3 sequence: CASSPLLGLLTGNTIYF. The CDR3 nucleotides read TGTGCCAGCAGCCCGCTACTTGGACTTTTGACTGGAAACACCATATATTTT. Filled out from reference TRBV13 and TRBJ1-3, the complete variable domain reads AAGVIQSPRHLIKEKRETATLKCYPIPRHDTVYWYQQGPGQDPQFLISFYEKMQSDKGSIPDRFSAQQFSDYHSELNMSSLELGDSALYFCASSPLLGLLTGNTIYFGEGSWLTVV.

V usage is TRBV30 and J usage is TRBJ2-7; weak D call: TRBD1 (5 bases). The CDR3 extends over 13 amino acids. Between the trimmed V and J ends, which lost 4 bases and 2 bases, there was a span of 12 bases. Germline CDR1 is GTSNPN and CDR2 is SVGIG (reference sequence). The CDR3 nucleotides read TGTGCCTGGACAGGGCAGATGGCCTACGAGCAGTACTTC. It specifies CAWTGQMAYEQYF.

This rearrangement joins TRBV12-3 or TRBV12-4 to TRBJ1-3; D unclear. The germline V and J ends were trimmed by 2 bases and 4 bases, with 6 bases remaining between them. The CDR3 loop spans 13 amino acids. CDR3 loop: CASSLRRGNTIYF. The CDR3, as DNA: TGTGCCAGCAGTTTACGGCGGGGAAACACCATATATTTT.

The genes are TRBV7-9 and TRBJ1-3; D possibly corresponds to TRBD1 (6 bases). The V and J ends lost 5 bases and 4 bases respectively, with 15 bases between them. The CDR3 covers 15 residues. Germline CDR1 SEHNR, CDR2 FQNEAQ (reference sequence). Here the CDR3 reads CASSPQGREGNTIYF. DNA for the CDR3: TGTGCCAGCAGCCCCCAGGGGAGAGAAGGAAACACCATATATTTT. Supplemented by reference TRBV7-9 and TRBJ1-3, the full variable domain reads DTGVSQNPRHKITKRGQNVTFRCDPISEHNRLYWYRQTLGQGPEFLTYFQNEAQLEKSRLLSDRFSAERPKGSFSTLEIQRTEQGDSAMYLCASSPQGREGNTIYFGEGSWLTVV.

The V gene is TRBV7-6, the J gene TRBJ1-1; D call uncertain. The germline V and J ends were trimmed by 1 base and 0 bases, with 6 bases remaining between them. This CDR3 is built from 14 residues. CDR1 SGHVS and CDR2 FNYEAQ come from the germline V gene. The DNA of the CDR3 is TGTGCCAGCAGCTTAGAGATAGTGAACACTGAAGCTTTCTTT. It specifies CASSLEIVNTEAFF.

The V gene is TRBV18, the J gene TRBJ2-7; 7 bases match TRBD1. There are 14 residues in the CDR3. V was pared by 3 bases and J by 2 bases, with 4 bases of the junction left unmatched. Germline V gives CDR1 KGHSH, CDR2 LQKENI. The CDR3 here is CASSPKGQPYEQYF. DNA of the CDR3: TGTGCCAGCTCACCGAAGGGACAGCCCTACGAGCAGTACTTC. The entire variable domain, with the rest obtained from reference TRBV18 and TRBJ2-7, is as follows: NAGVMQNPRHLVRRRGQEARLRCSPMKGHSHVYWYRQLPEEGLKFMVYLQKENIIDESGMPKERFSAEFPKEGPSILRIQQVVRGDSAAYFCASSPKGQPYEQYFGPGTRLTVT.

This clone was seen a few times. V and J are TRBV6-6 and TRBJ1-6; no reliable D call. Per the germline V gene, CDR1 is MNHNY and CDR2 is SVGAGI (reference sequence). The CDR3 loop spans 14 amino acids. V was shortened by 0 bases and J by 8 bases, with 8 bases between the two germline ends. The CDR3 here is CASSYSPGDSPLHF. CDR3 nucleotides: TGTGCCAGCAGTTACTCGCCGGGAGATTCACCCCTCCACTTT.

V usage is TRBV2 and J usage is TRBJ2-1; the match to TRBD1 covers 9 bases. CDR3 size: 13 residues. Germline V gives CDR1 SNHLY, CDR2 FYNNEI. Unmatched junction bases numbered 5, after V lost 4 bases and J lost 10 bases. This CDR3 reads CASSGGTGLEQFF. For the CDR3, the DNA is TGTGCCAGCAGTGGGGGGACAGGGCTGGAGCAGTTCTTC.